Below, 26 T cell receptor beta chains from the same sample are listed, as sequenced in a study of cytomegalovirus exposure and HLA in healthy donors (dated by TCRdb to the late 2010s). Preparation of the library involved the immunoSEQ multiplex PCR assay. A mixture of 60 forward primers for TCR Vbeta segments and 13 reverse primers for TCR Jbeta segments was used in the multiplex PCR. Imported from immuneACCESS, the table was reduced by TCRdb to in-frame sequences with V and J called. These copies leave out some clones; in studies compared against another copy, an unresolved V gene accounts for under half, and the cause of the remainder is not known. This sample has some 180,000 clones in its table, and approximately 84% of those were observed once. Together, the top ten hold 1.1% to 1.5% of the sample. The sample consisted of PBMCs. Every receptor here comes from a girl aged 10-17 years in good health and CMV-seropositive.

A few counts support this clone. V is TRBV5-1 and J is TRBJ2-7; 11 bases are a match to TRBD2. Trimming at V came to 2 bases and at J to 6 bases, leaving 7 bases not matched to a gene. Germline CDR1 SGHRS, CDR2 YFSETQ. This CDR3 region has 15 residues. CDR3 sequence (DNA): TGCGCCAGCAGCTTAAGGCTAGCGGGAGGCCTCGAGCAGTACTTC. Its protein product is CASSLRLAGGLEQYF.

This clone was found once. The CDR3 reads CASSPRLAGGLATGELFF. The CDR3 nucleotides read TGTGCCAGCTCACCACGACTAGCGGGAGGGCTGGCCACCGGGGAGCTGTTTTTT. The J gene is TRBJ2-2, the V gene TRBV18, with 14 bases matching TRBD2. There are 18 residues in the CDR3. Per germline, CDR1 KGHSH and CDR2 LQKENI. Trimming at V came to 1 base and at J to 4 bases, leaving 5 bases not matched to a gene.

This chain uses TRBV7-8 with TRBJ2-1; D possibly corresponds to TRBD2 (5 bases). Germline loops: CDR1 SGHVS, CDR2 FQNEAQ. The length of the CDR3 is 14 residues. The V gene lost 6 bases and the J gene lost 2 bases, with 11 bases spanning the gap. The CDR3 here is CASRPPGTYNEQFF. The DNA of the CDR3 is TGTGCCAGCAGGCCACCGGGGACCTACAATGAGCAGTTCTTC.

J is TRBJ2-7 and V is TRBV13, with D possibly matching TRBD1 (6 bases). Germline V CDR1 and CDR2: PRHDT, FYEKMQ (reference sequence). The CDR3 is 15 amino acids. V was shortened by 3 bases and J by 3 bases, with 15 bases between the two germline ends. The chain's CDR3 is CASSFRTANGYEQYF. CDR3 sequence (DNA): TGTGCCAGCAGCTTCCGGACAGCTAACGGCTACGAGCAGTACTTC.

The CDR3, as DNA: TGTGCCAGCAGCCGGACGGAGGATGGCTACACCTTC. Translated: CASSRTEDGYTF. The genes are TRBV5-4 and TRBJ1-2; no definite D call. Between the trimmed V and J ends, which lost 4 bases and 6 bases, there was a span of 10 bases. Germline CDR1 SGHNT, CDR2 YYREEE (reference sequence). CDR3 length: 12 amino acids.

The V call is TRBV6-6, the J call TRBJ2-7, with a tentative D call TRBD1 (7 bases). This CDR3 has 15 residues. V lost 2 bases and J 1 base, leaving 12 bases between the germline ends. Looked up from germline, CDR1 is MNHNY and CDR2 is SVGAGI (reference sequence). This CDR3 is CASSYDSGGSYEQYF. The CDR3 DNA reads TGTGCCAGCAGTTACGATTCAGGGGGGTCCTACGAGCAGTACTTC.

This clone was picked up a small number of times. The rearrangement links TRBV29-1 to TRBJ2-5, with 10 bases aligning to TRBD1. The length of the CDR3 is 16 residues. The ends lost 0 bases at V and 1 base at J; junction bases unmatched: 5. The germline V gene has CDR1 SQVTM and CDR2 ANQGSEA. As DNA, the CDR3 is TGCAGCGTTGAAGATCCCGGACAGGGGGGCCAAGAGACCCAGTACTTC. Translation: CSVEDPGQGGQETQYF.

This clone showed up just a few times. The V call is TRBV19, the J call TRBJ2-5, with TRBD2 identical over 11 bases. CDR3 length: 16 amino acids. Germline V gives CDR1 LNHDA, CDR2 SQIVND (reference sequence). V trimming: 1 base; J trimming: 0 bases; junction bases outside the gene matches: 1. The CDR3 region has the DNA TGTGCCAGTAGTATAGTAGCGGGAGGGTACCAAGAGACCCAGTACTTC. It translates to CASSIVAGGYQETQYF.

This clone was found a few times. The rearrangement joins TRBV11-2 to TRBJ2-3; the D gene is possibly TRBD2 (6 bases). V lost 1 base and J lost 4, with 18 bases in between. This CDR3 has 17 residues. Germline V CDR1 and CDR2: SGHAT, FQNNGV. CDR3 region: CASSLVPPGLRADTQYF. In DNA, the CDR3 is TGTGCCAGCAGCTTAGTCCCCCCGGGACTGAGGGCAGATACGCAGTATTTT.

The rearrangement joins TRBV14 to TRBJ1-2, with D perhaps TRBD1 (6 bases). This CDR3 region has 13 residues. Germline V lookup: CDR1 SGHDN, CDR2 FVKESK. V lost 4 bases, J lost 2 bases, and 8 bases lay in between. The CDR3 reads CASSPDRNYGYTF. DNA of the CDR3: TGTGCCAGCAGCCCTGACAGGAACTATGGCTACACCTTC.

This clone occurred once. The V call is TRBV6-5, the J call TRBJ2-1; TRBD2 aligns across 8 bases. Trimming at V came to 2 bases and at J to 8 bases, leaving 2 bases not matched to a gene. Germline V gene data show CDR1 as MNHEY and CDR2 as SVGAGI. The CDR3 has 13 residues. CDR3 DNA: TGTGCCAGCAGTTACGGAGCGGGAGATGAGCAGTTCTTC. Translated: CASSYGAGDEQFF.

This sequence joins TRBV7-8 and TRBJ1-2; D remains unclear. There are 14 residues in the CDR3. The germline V and J ends were trimmed by 5 bases and 4 bases, with 14 bases remaining between them. Germline CDR1 reads SGHVS; CDR2 reads FQNEAQ. CDR3 sequence (DNA): TGTGCCAGCAGCCAAAGGCCAGACTCCTATGGCTACACCTTC. The encoded protein is CASSQRPDSYGYTF. The variable domain in full, completed from reference TRBV7-8 and TRBJ1-2, reads GAGVSQSPRYKVAKRGQDVALRCDPISGHVSLFWYQQALGQGPEFLTYFQNEAQLDKSGLPSDRFFAERPEGSVSTLKIQRTQQEDSAVYLCASSQRPDSYGYTFGSGTRLTVV.

The J gene is TRBJ2-2, the V gene TRBV5-6; 12 bases fit TRBD1. The CDR3 consists of 15 residues. V gave up 4 bases and J gave up 7 bases; unmatched junction bases: 5. CDR1 and CDR2 from the germline V gene are SGHDT and YYEEEE. The CDR3 spells CASSRGQGAIGELFF. In DNA, the CDR3 is TGTGCCAGCAGCCGGGGACAGGGGGCTATCGGGGAGCTGTTTTTT.

The chain combines TRBV5-1 with TRBJ1-2, with 8 bases lining up with TRBD1. The V and J ends lost 4 bases and 6 bases, in that order; junction bases with no gene match: 14. This CDR3 spans 16 amino acids. CDR1 is SGHRS and CDR2 is YFSETQ in the germline V gene. The CDR3 loop is CASSPDGQGTLNGYTF. The DNA for the CDR3 is TGCGCCAGCAGCCCCGACGGACAGGGAACCCTCAATGGCTACACCTTC. Filled out from reference TRBV5-1 and TRBJ1-2, the complete variable domain reads KAGVTQTPRYLIKTRGQQVTLSCSPISGHRSVSWYQQTPGQGLQFLFEYFSETQRNKGNFPGRFSGRQFSNSRSEMNVSTLELGDSALYLCASSPDGQGTLNGYTFGSGTRLTVV.

The chain recombines TRBV27 with TRBJ2-7; D remains unclear. This CDR3 is built from 16 residues. Per the germline V gene, CDR1 is MNHEY and CDR2 is SMNVEV (reference sequence). The V gene lost 2 bases and the J gene lost 0 bases, with 14 bases spanning the gap. In DNA form, the CDR3 reads TGTGCCAGCAGTTTAAGTCCAGGCAAGAGCTCCTACGAGCAGTACTTC. This sequence encodes CASSLSPGKSSYEQYF.

The chain couples TRBV6-1 to TRBJ2-7; weak D call: TRBD1 (5 bases). CDR3 length: 15 residues. CDR1 and CDR2 (germline): MNHNS, SASEGT. V was shortened by 6 bases and J by 3 bases, with 18 bases between the two germline ends. Written as DNA, the CDR3 is TGTGCCAGCAGGGGGCCGGAGCGTGTTCTCTACGAGCAGTACTTC. Its protein is CASRGPERVLYEQYF.

The CDR3 DNA is TGTGCCAGTAGCTACGCATGGGGACAGGGGGACGAGCAGTACTTC. Translating it yields CASSYAWGQGDEQYF. The chain is built from TRBV19 and TRBJ2-7; 11 nucleotides match TRBD1. J was trimmed by 5 bases and V by 6 bases; bases with no gene match: 9. Germline lookup yields CDR1 LNHDA and CDR2 SQIVND (reference sequence). The CDR3 spans 15 residues.

The chain joins TRBV5-1 to TRBJ1-1; D is uncertain. The germline V gene has CDR1 SGHRS and CDR2 YFSETQ. Trimming took 4 bases from V and 5 from J, leaving 12 bases between them. The CDR3 sequence is 13 residues long. In DNA form, the CDR3 reads TGCGCCAGCAGCCGGACGGGCGGGACTGAAGCTTTCTTT. It codes for CASSRTGGTEAFF.

This sequence joins TRBV7-2 and TRBJ2-6; D may be TRBD2 (7 bases). The V end was cut by 4 bases, the J end by 5 bases, with 12 bases between. CDR1 is SGHTA and CDR2 is FQGNSA in the germline V gene. This CDR3 spans 15 amino acids. CDR3 nucleotide sequence: TGTGCCAGCAGCTCCGGGGGGCCCCGGGCCAACGTCCTGACTTTC. As protein: CASSSGGPRANVLTF.

In regard to this clone: The sample contains more than one DNA sequence encoding this CDR3. The chain joins TRBV30 to TRBJ1-5, with TRBD1 identical over 9 bases. CDR3 length: 15 residues. V lost 0 bases, J lost 4 bases, and 4 bases stayed unmatched. Germline CDR1 reads GTSNPN; CDR2 reads SVGIG (reference sequence). This CDR3 is CAWSVGTGSNQPQHF. As DNA, the CDR3 is TGTGCCTGGAGTGTCGGGACAGGGAGTAATCAGCCCCAGCATTTT.

The V and J genes are TRBV18 and TRBJ1-2; D gene ambiguous. The V end was cut by 0 bases, the J end by 7 bases, with 12 bases between. There are 14 residues in the CDR3. CDR1 is KGHSH and CDR2 is LQKENI in the germline V gene. The CDR3 DNA reads as TGTGCCAGCTCACCACCGGTCACACAAACTGGCTACACCTTC. This sequence encodes CASSPPVTQTGYTF. Variable domain in full (rest from reference TRBV18 and TRBJ1-2): NAGVMQNPRHLVRRRGQEARLRCSPMKGHSHVYWYRQLPEEGLKFMVYLQKENIIDESGMPKERFSAEFPKEGPSILRIQQVVRGDSAAYFCASSPPVTQTGYTFGSGTRLTVV.

With respect to this clone: This sample includes further DNA sequences coding for the same CDR3. This chain links TRBV29-1 with TRBJ1-2; unclear D gene. CDR1 and CDR2 from the germline V gene are SQVTM and ANQGSEA. Deletions cut 7 bases from V and 6 bases from J, with 3 bases between. The CDR3 loop spans 8 amino acids. CDR3 residues: CSADGYTF. The CDR3 DNA sequence: TGCAGCGCTGATGGCTACACCTTC.

The chain carries TRBV11-3 and TRBJ2-1; D is undetermined. V was pared by 1 base and J by 8 bases, with 9 bases between. The CDR3 has 13 amino acids. Germline lookup yields CDR1 SGHNT and CDR2 YENEEA. Here the CDR3 DNA reads TGTGCCAGCAGCTTAGGGCCAGGCTATGAGCAGTTCTTC. It encodes CASSLGPGYEQFF.

The chain has TRBV5-5 and TRBJ2-7; D is uncertain. The CDR3 runs 14 residues. In germline, CDR1 is SGHKS, CDR2 YYEKEE (reference sequence). V was clipped by 2 bases and J by 2 bases, with 11 bases between them. CDR3 nucleotide sequence: TGTGCCAGCAGCTTCGGAGCCCTGGCCTACGAGCAGTACTTC. Protein product: CASSFGALAYEQYF.

Here the CDR3 reads CAGRDHPGREQYF. In nucleotides, the CDR3 is TGTGCCGGGCGGGACCATCCGGGTCGGGAGCAGTACTTC. The chain couples TRBV30 to TRBJ2-7; TRBD2 is a possible D gene (6 bases). The CDR3 is made up of 13 amino acids. V was shortened by 8 bases and J by 7 bases, with 21 bases between the two germline ends. The V gene's germline CDR1 is GTSNPN and CDR2 SVGIG (reference sequence).

The chain uses TRBV10-1 and TRBJ1-2; 8 nucleotides agree with TRBD1. The CDR3 runs to 13 residues. Germline trimming cut 2 bases from V and 5 bases from J; bases unmatched to any gene: 1. Germline values: CDR1 WNHNN, CDR2 SYGVQD (reference sequence). The DNA for the CDR3 is TGCGCCAGCAGTGAGGGACAGGGATATGGCTACACCTTC. Encoded protein: CASSEGQGYGYTF.